This T cell receptor (beta chain) was retrieved from a study of blood T cells in healthy people across ages. In the case of this clonotype: Its antigen is currently unknown.

A J-beta primer mix and a sample-barcoded 5' primer were used in a second PCR of about 7 to 12 cycles. Each cDNA molecule carried a tag from a template-switch adaptor that contained 12 random nucleotides. TCRdb reprocessed the 5' RACE reads with MiXCR, giving one entry per CDR3 protein. The sample has approximately 790,000 distinct CDR3 sequences; roughly 60% are singletons. Each of the donors had 9 to 10 milliliters of peripheral blood drawn into EDTA-treated Vacutainer tubes. This CDR3 has 14 amino acids. Germline CDR1 is SQVTM and CDR2 is ANQGSEA. The study, taken as a whole, reports: Since the PBMCs were unsorted, naive and antigen-experienced cells could not be conclusively compared. Calculation of diversity from one million T cells yielded estimates considered to be underestimates.

The sequenced material came from blood. The receptor was derived from a man aged 25-40 years in good health. The V and J genes are TRBV29-1 and TRBJ2-7; 12 bases map to TRBD2. The J call is uncertain, as TRBJ2-5 better fits the DNA end. As DNA, the CDR3 is TGCAGCTCTTGCACTAGCGGGGGGAAAGAGACCCAGTACTTC. Its translation: CSSCTSGGKETQYF.